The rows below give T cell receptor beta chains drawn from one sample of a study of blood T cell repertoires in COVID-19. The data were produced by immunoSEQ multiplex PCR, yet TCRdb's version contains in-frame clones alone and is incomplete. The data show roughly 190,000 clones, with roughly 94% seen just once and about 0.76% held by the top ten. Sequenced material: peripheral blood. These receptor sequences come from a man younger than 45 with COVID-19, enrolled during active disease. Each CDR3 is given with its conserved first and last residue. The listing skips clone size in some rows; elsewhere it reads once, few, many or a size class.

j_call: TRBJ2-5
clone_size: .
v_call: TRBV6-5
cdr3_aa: CASSYSVGGVQETQYF

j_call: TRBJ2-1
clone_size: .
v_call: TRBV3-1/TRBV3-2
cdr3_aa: CASSPPYSYNEQFF

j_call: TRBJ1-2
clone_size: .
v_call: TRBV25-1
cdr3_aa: CASSAGTAYGYTF

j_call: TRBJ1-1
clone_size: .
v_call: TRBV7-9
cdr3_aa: CASSLLTGNTEAFF

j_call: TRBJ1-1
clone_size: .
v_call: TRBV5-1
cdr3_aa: CASSPAGENTEAFF

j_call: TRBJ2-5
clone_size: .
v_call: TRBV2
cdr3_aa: CASTNRLAGSETQYF

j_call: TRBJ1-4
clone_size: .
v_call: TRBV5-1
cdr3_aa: CASSLEGQGVVGGLNEKLFF

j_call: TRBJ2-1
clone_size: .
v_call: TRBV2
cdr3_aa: CASSEAQTSVHHNEQFF

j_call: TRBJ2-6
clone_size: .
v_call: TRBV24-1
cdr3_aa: CATSDSSSGANVLTF

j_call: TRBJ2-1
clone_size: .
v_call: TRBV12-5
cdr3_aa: CASGLVPGVYRYNEQFF

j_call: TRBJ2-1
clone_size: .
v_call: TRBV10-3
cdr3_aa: CAISESLGGLYSNEQFF

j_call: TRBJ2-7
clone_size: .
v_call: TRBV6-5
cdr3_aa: CASNPGTVPYEQYF

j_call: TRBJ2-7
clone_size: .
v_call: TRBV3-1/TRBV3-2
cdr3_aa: CASSQEYGTGGYEQYF

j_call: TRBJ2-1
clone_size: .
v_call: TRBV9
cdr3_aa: CASSVLGQGKINEQFF

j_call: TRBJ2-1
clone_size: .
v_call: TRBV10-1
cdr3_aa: CASSEGTSGGYNEQFF

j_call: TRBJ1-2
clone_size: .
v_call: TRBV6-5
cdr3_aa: CASSQGQGNYGYTF

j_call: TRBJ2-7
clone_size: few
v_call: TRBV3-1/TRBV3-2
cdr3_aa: CASGTGQGYEQYF

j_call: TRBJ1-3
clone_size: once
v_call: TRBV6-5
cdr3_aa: CASSYVGQSGNTIYF

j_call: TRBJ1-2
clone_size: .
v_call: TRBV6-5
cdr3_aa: CASSYDRGNYGYTF

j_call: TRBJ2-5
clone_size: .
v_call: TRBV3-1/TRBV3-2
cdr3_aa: CASSLSGQQETQYF

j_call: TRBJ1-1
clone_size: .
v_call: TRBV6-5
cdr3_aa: CASTDSHTEAFF

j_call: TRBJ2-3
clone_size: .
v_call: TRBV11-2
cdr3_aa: CASSGPRAGGRGTDTQYF

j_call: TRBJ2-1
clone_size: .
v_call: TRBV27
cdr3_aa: CASRTGTSDYEQFF

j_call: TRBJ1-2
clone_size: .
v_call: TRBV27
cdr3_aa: CASKLRGAGDGYTF

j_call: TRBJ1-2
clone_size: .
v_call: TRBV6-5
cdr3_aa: CASSPGWMGADGYTF

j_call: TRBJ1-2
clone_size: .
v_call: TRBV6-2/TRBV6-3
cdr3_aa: CASSPGQGLGGYTF

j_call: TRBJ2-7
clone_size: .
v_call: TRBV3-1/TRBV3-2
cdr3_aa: CASSQDRVGEQYF

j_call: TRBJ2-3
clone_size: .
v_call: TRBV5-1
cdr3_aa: CASSGRVGSTDTQYF

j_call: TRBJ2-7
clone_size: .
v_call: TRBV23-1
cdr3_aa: CASSQSCSGYYEQYF

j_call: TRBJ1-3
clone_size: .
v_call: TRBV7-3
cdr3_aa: CASSPHGHNSGNTIYF

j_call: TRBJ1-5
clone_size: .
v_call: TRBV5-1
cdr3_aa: CASSLEGHPNQPQHF

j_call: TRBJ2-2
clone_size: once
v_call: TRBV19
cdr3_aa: CASSISGGSATGELFF

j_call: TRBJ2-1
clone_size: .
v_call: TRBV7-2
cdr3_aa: CASSPQKLAGGSEVF

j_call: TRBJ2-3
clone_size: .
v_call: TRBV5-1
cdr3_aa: CASSLVPADTQYF

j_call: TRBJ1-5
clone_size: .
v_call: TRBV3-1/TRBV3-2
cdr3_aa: CASSQDLGAGYQPQHF

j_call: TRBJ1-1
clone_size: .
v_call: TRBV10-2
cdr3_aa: CASRENRNTEAFF

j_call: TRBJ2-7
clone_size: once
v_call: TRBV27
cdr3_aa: CASRTESYEQYF

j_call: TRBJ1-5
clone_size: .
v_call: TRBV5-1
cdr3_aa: CASSSTGEGPQHF

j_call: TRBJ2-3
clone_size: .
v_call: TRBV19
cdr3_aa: CASSIQENTDTQYF

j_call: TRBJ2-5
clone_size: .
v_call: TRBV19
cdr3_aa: CASSFFQGSGETQYF

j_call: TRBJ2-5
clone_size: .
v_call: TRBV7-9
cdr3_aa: CASSLGGAAGETQYF